Below are 19 T cell receptor beta chains sequenced from a single sample in a study of technical replicates of blood from a few donors. The protocol was immunoSEQ multiplex PCR, while the TCRdb copy is restricted to in-frame clones and leaves out a portion. The table includes around 86,000 clones, approximately 96% detected once. The sequenced sample was T cells isolated from PBMCs. The source is a human donor in good health.

The chain uses TRBV6-5 and TRBJ1-2; maybe TRBD1 (6 bases). The CDR3 sequence is 14 residues long. Germline lookup yields CDR1 MNHEY and CDR2 SVGAGI. V lost 5 bases, J lost 3 bases, and 13 bases lay in between. The CDR3 loop reads CASSPRQDYYGYTF. Here the CDR3 DNA reads TGTGCCAGCAGTCCACGACAGGACTACTATGGCTACACCTTC.

V gene TRBV12-5 combines with J gene TRBJ2-7, with 11 bases identical to TRBD2. CDR3 size: 20 residues. With V trimmed by 0 bases and J by 0 bases, 13 bases remained unmatched. Germline V gene data show CDR1 as LGHNT and CDR2 as FRNRAP. The CDR3 here is CASGLVPTGLAAHISYEQYF. The CDR3 DNA reads TGTGCTAGTGGTTTGGTACCAACGGGACTAGCGGCTCATATCTCCTACGAGCAGTACTTC.

The chain employs TRBV4-2 and TRBJ2-1; TRBD2 aligns across 14 bases. The CDR3 sequence is 17 residues long. Unmatched junction bases numbered 2, after V lost 4 bases and J lost 0 bases. Germline V gene sequence: CDR1 LGHNA, CDR2 YNFKEQ. CDR3: CASSRLAGGLSYNEQFF. The CDR3, as DNA: TGTGCCAGCAGCCGACTAGCGGGGGGGCTCTCCTACAATGAGCAGTTCTTC.

The chain is built from TRBV16 and TRBJ1-5; no clear D gene. Germline lookup yields CDR1 KGHSY and CDR2 FQNENV. The germline V and J ends were trimmed by 4 bases and 0 bases, with 10 bases remaining between them. The CDR3 runs to 15 residues. The chain's CDR3 is CASSLEGYSNQPQHF. The CDR3 coding sequence is TGTGCCAGCAGCCTTGAGGGTTATAGCAATCAGCCCCAGCATTTT. The full variable domain, in which reference TRBV16 and TRBJ1-5 provide the parts outside the CDR3, is GEEVAQTPKHLVRGEGQKAKLYCAPIKGHSYVFWYQQVLKNEFKFLISFQNENVFDETGMPKERFSAKCLPNSPCSLEIQATKLEDSAVYFCASSLEGYSNQPQHFGDGTRLSIL.

This rearrangement joins TRBV27 to TRBJ2-2, with D possibly matching TRBD2 (5 bases). Between the trimmed V and J ends, which lost 4 bases and 6 bases, there was a span of 15 bases. CDR3 length equals 15 residues. Per the germline V gene, CDR1 is MNHEY and CDR2 is SMNVEV (reference sequence). The CDR3 sequence is CASSSPRDESGELFF. CDR3 DNA: TGTGCCAGCAGTTCCCCCCGGGATGAATCCGGGGAGCTGTTTTTT.

The rearrangement links TRBV9 to TRBJ2-1; TRBD2 matches 7 bases. This CDR3 spans 14 amino acids. Germline-derived CDR1 and CDR2 are SGDLS and YYNGEE. The junction had 5 bases not matched to a gene; V was cut back by 0 bases and J by 8 bases. The CDR3 is CASSVVGTSDEQFF. In DNA form, the CDR3 reads TGTGCCAGCAGCGTAGTTGGTACTAGCGATGAGCAGTTCTTC.

The V and J genes are TRBV12-5 and TRBJ1-6, with D uncertain. This CDR3 is 15 amino acids long. Trimming removed 1 base from V and 9 bases from J, with 13 bases in between. From germline, CDR1 is LGHNT and CDR2 FRNRAP. Here the CDR3 DNA reads TGTGCTAGTGGTTTGGGTCCGACGGGTGGTTCACCCCTCCACTTT. Protein: CASGLGPTGGSPLHF.

Of note for this clone: The junction does not match germline at one end; this may be a read error. The V call is TRBV10-3, the J call TRBJ1-1; perhaps TRBD1 as D (5 bases). The length of the CDR3 is 15 residues. CDR1 ENHRY and CDR2 SYGVKD come from the germline V gene. DNA for the CDR3: TGTGCCTTCAGGACGGACATCAACATGAACACTGAAGCTTTCTTT. This gives the protein CAFRTDINMNTEAFF.

The J gene is TRBJ1-4, the V gene TRBV4-1; D not resolved. This CDR3 region has 14 residues. Trimming removed 4 bases from V and 6 bases from J, with 12 bases in between. From germline, CDR1 is MGHRA and CDR2 YSYEKL. DNA for the CDR3: TGCGCCAGCAGCCCTCCGGCCGGGGATGAAAAACTGTTTTTT. As protein: CASSPPAGDEKLFF.

The chain has TRBV28 and TRBJ2-2; 7 bases match TRBD1. Per the germline V gene, CDR1 is MDHEN and CDR2 is SYDVKM. CDR3 length: 17 amino acids. V lost 3 bases and J lost 2; bases outside the gene matches: 9. The CDR3 protein is CASSFLGQRENTGELFF. CDR3 nucleotides: TGTGCCAGCAGTTTTCTGGGACAGAGGGAAAACACCGGGGAGCTGTTTTTT.

Only one count was recorded for this clone. J is TRBJ1-3 and V is TRBV4-2, with D possibly matching TRBD1 (5 bases). CDR1 and CDR2 (germline): LGHNA, YNFKEQ. V was trimmed by 4 bases and J by 2 bases, leaving 15 bases between them. The CDR3 loop spans 16 amino acids. The CDR3 loop is CASSLDSLSAGNTIYF. The CDR3 DNA sequence: TGTGCCAGCAGCCTAGACAGTTTAAGTGCTGGAAACACCATATATTTT.

The chain uses TRBV25-1 and TRBJ1-5; maybe TRBD1 (5 bases). This CDR3 comprises 13 residues. The germline CDR1 and CDR2 sequences are MGHDK and SYGVNS. The V and J ends lost 6 bases and 4 bases respectively, with 10 bases between them. For the CDR3, the DNA is TGTGCCAGCAGGGGAGGGGTGAATCAGCCCCAGCATTTT. As protein: CASRGGVNQPQHF.

The chain combines TRBV30 with TRBJ1-4; D is unclear. V lost 4 bases and J 3 bases, leaving 9 bases between the germline ends. The CDR3 length is 13 residues. From germline, CDR1 is GTSNPN and CDR2 SVGIG (reference sequence). The CDR3 protein is CAWIPEANEKLFF. The CDR3, as DNA: TGTGCCTGGATTCCAGAAGCTAATGAAAAACTGTTTTTT.

The V gene is TRBV19, the J gene TRBJ2-7, with 7 bases lining up with TRBD2. This CDR3 contains 15 residues. V lost 2 bases and J lost 0; bases outside the gene matches: 4. The germline V gene has CDR1 LNHDA and CDR2 SQIVND (reference sequence). The CDR3 loop reads CASSISAGVSYEQYF. CDR3 sequence (DNA): TGTGCCAGTAGTATATCGGCGGGGGTCTCCTACGAGCAGTACTTC.

The gene calls are TRBV7-9 and TRBJ2-1, with D possibly matching TRBD2 (6 bases). In germline, CDR1 is SEHNR, CDR2 FQNEAQ (reference sequence). Trimming pared 4 bases from V and 8 bases from J, leaving 15 bases between. The CDR3 covers 14 residues. The DNA of the CDR3 is TGTGCCAGCAGCTCGCTTCGGGGGATGTATGAGCAGTTCTTC. Residues: CASSSLRGMYEQFF.

The V and J genes are TRBV7-9 and TRBJ2-5, with TRBD2 matching over 11 bases. J gave up 7 bases and V 2 bases, and 12 bases lay outside the gene matches. The CDR3 covers 17 residues. CDR1 is SEHNR, CDR2 FQNEAQ, per germline (reference sequence). The chain's CDR3 is CASSLFELAGASGTQYF. The CDR3 DNA follows: TGTGCCAGCAGCTTATTCGAACTAGCGGGGGCCTCAGGGACCCAGTACTTC.

This clone was seen once. J is TRBJ2-7 and V is TRBV4-1; TRBD1 matches 8 bases. The germline V gene has CDR1 MGHRA and CDR2 YSYEKL. The CDR3 is 13 residues long. V lost 6 bases, J lost 5 bases, and 6 bases stayed unmatched. CDR3 nucleotide sequence: TGCGCCAGCAGTGGTAACAGGGGGGACGAGCAGTACTTC. This gives the protein CASSGNRGDEQYF.

The genes are TRBV4-1 and TRBJ2-4, with TRBD2 as a possible D gene (5 bases). V dropped 2 bases and J dropped 5 bases, with 7 bases sitting between them. Germline V gives CDR1 MGHRA, CDR2 YSYEKL. The CDR3 is 13 residues long. The CDR3 spells CASSQLGENIQYF. CDR3 nucleotide sequence: TGCGCCAGCAGCCAACTGGGAGAAAACATTCAGTACTTC.

The chain has TRBV5-8 and TRBJ2-7; the match to TRBD2 covers 15 bases. The CDR3 consists of 19 residues. V lost 1 base and J lost 0; bases outside the gene matches: 8. In germline, CDR1 is SGHTS, CDR2 YDEGEE. Here the CDR3 DNA reads TGTGCCAGCAGCTTGTACCCCGGGACTAGCGGGAGGTACTCCTACGAGCAGTACTTC. Translated: CASSLYPGTSGRYSYEQYF.